This T cell receptor (beta chain) was sequenced for a study of T cell changes during pregnancy in multiple sclerosis. TCRdb's copy holds only in-frame clones and misses some; the assay was immunoSEQ multiplex PCR. Of around 32,000 clones in the sample, roughly nine tenths were seen once. This clone was observed once. Germline V gene sequence: CDR1 SEHNR, CDR2 FQNEAQ (reference sequence). Trimming cost V 1 base and J 10 bases, with 5 bases left between them. The CDR3 runs 11 residues. The sample consisted of CD8+ T cells from peripheral blood mononuclear cells, taken in the third trimester of pregnancy. The sequence derives from a female donor with multiple sclerosis, enrolled in a pregnancy study. The chain has TRBV7-9 and TRBJ2-1; D ambiguous. CDR3 amino acids: CASSLGVEQFF. CDR3 nucleotide sequence: TGTGCCAGCAGCTTAGGAGTAGAGCAGTTCTTC.